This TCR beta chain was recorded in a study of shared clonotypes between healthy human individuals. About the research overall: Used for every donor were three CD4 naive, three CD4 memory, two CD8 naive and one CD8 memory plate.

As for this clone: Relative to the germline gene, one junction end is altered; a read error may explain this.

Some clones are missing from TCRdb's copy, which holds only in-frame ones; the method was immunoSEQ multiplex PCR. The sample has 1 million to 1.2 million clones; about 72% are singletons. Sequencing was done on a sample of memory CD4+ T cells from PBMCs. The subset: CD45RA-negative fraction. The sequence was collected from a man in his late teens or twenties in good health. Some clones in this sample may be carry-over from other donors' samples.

This CDR3 is CASSLGTSGSVSHEQYF. The CDR3 nucleotides are TGTGCCAGCAGCTTAGGGACTAGCGGGTCAGTCTCCCACGAGCAGTACTTC. The rearrangement links TRBV7-2 to TRBJ2-7; TRBD2 matches 11 bases. Germline CDR1 is SGHTA and CDR2 is FQGNSA. There are 17 residues in the CDR3.